This TCR beta chain was recorded in a study of OX40 agonist ivuxolimab in advanced cancers. Study-wide context: Ivuxolimab is an agonistic anti-OX40 (CD134) antibody, and patients were treated with it. The patients received ivuxolimab by intravenous route every 2 weeks at 0.01 to 10 mg/kg. Findings of the study overall: Among the lowest peripheral clonal expansion occurred in 0.1-3.0 mg/kg partial responders.

Trimming took 0 bases from V and 0 from J, leaving 9 bases between them. Germline CDR1 reads GTSNPN; CDR2 reads SVGIG (reference sequence). The CDR3 extends over 15 amino acids. The table came from immunoSEQ multiplex PCR; TCRdb's copy has only in-frame clones and leaves some out. Among 55,000 to 85,000 clones listed, about 83% were seen once. For this clone: Its antigen is not identified.

Sequencing was performed on CD4+ or CD8+ T cells sorted from blood, taken in a trial of the OX40 agonist ivuxolimab. This sequence originates from an adult with an advanced solid tumor such as melanoma, head and neck, liver or kidney cancer. This chain links TRBV30 with TRBJ1-3; possibly TRBD1 for D (5 bases). The CDR3 DNA is TGTGCCTGGAGTGTCAGGGCCAACTCTGGAAACACCATATATTTT. It yields the protein CAWSVRANSGNTIYF.